The clone carrying this TCR beta chain was picked up a small number of times. The assay was immunoSEQ multiplex PCR, and TCRdb's table has in-frame clones only and misses some. Among approximately 250,000 clones listed, around nine tenths were seen once. This entry comes from a study of blood T cell repertoires in COVID-19. At the level of the study: Sites across the United States, Italy and Spain contributed samples from acute and convalescent COVID-19. Sources were T cells, B-cell-depleted T cells, or PBMCs; the material itself was cDNA or gDNA.

Germline V gives CDR1 SGDLS, CDR2 YYNGEE. The CDR3 totals 15 residues. Trimming left V 0 bases short and J 6 bases short, with 13 bases between. The material sequenced was peripheral blood. The rearrangement links TRBV9 to TRBJ2-1, with D perhaps TRBD1 (5 bases). The TCR sequence derives from a man aged 40-50 years with active or convalescent COVID-19. The CDR3 is CASSVAGKIGNEQFF. Written as DNA, the CDR3 is TGTGCCAGCAGCGTAGCAGGGAAAATCGGCAATGAGCAGTTCTTC.